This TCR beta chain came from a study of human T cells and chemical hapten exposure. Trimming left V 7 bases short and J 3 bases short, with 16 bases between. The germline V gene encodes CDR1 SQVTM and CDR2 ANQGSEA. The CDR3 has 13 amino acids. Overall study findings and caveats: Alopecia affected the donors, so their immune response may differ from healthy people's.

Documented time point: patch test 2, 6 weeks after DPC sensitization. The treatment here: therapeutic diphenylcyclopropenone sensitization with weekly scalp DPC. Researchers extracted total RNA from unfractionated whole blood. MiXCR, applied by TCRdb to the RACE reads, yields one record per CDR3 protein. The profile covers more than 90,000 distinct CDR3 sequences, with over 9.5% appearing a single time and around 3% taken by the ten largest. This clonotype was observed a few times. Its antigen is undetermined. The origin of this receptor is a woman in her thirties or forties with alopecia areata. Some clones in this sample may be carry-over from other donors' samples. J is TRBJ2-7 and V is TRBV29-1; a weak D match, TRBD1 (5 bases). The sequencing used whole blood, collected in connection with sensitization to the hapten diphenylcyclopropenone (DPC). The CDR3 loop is CSGAAAQGYEQYF. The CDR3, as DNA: TGCAGCGGAGCCGCGGCGCAGGGCTACGAGCAGTACTTC.